One and the same sample provided the 23 T cell receptor beta chains below, sequenced in a study of identical twins. MiXCR, run by TCRdb on the 5' RACE reads, gives a single entry per CDR3 protein. The table records some 710,000 distinct CDR3 sequences, 5.5% to 7.5% of them present only once. Specimen: naive T cells sorted from blood. Source of these receptors: a man in his late teens or twenties in good health.

The gene calls are TRBV24-1 and TRBJ2-1; 12 bases match TRBD2. The V gene end was trimmed by 4 bases and the J gene end by 8 bases; junction bases not matched to a gene: 8. Germline loops: CDR1 KGHDR, CDR2 SFDVKD. The CDR3 covers 16 residues. The DNA of the CDR3 is TGTGCCACCAGTGACCAGACTAGCGGGAGATTCCATGAGCAGTTCTTC. This encodes CATSDQTSGRFHEQFF.

In this sample, this clonotype turned up many times. The V call is TRBV5-1, the J call TRBJ2-1; D is uncertain. Trimming took off 7 bases at V and 0 bases at J, with 11 bases between the two ends. This CDR3 spans 14 amino acids. Germline assignment: CDR1 SGHRS and CDR2 YFSETQ. CDR3 residues: CASARRSSYNEQFF. The DNA for the CDR3 is TGCGCCAGCGCCCGGCGCAGCTCCTACAATGAGCAGTTCTTC.

This clonotype has just a few counts. The chain uses TRBV6-1 and TRBJ2-5, with TRBD2 as a possible D gene (6 bases). Trimming stripped 3 bases from V and 8 bases from J, with 16 bases between. The CDR3 contains 14 residues. Germline assignment: CDR1 MNHNS and CDR2 SASEGT. In DNA, the CDR3 is TGTGCCAGCAGTGACGAAGGGACGCGGGGCACCCAGTACTTC. It codes for CASSDEGTRGTQYF.

This clonotype was recorded at least ten times. The chain links TRBV10-3 to TRBJ2-5; TRBD1 matches 10 bases. This CDR3 contains 16 residues. Germline CDR1 reads ENHRY; CDR2 reads SYGVKD. The trim removed 4 bases at V and 3 bases at J, leaving 8 bases unmatched. CDR3 sequence reads: CAISVGRQGAEETQYF. CDR3 bases: TGTGCCATCAGTGTTGGAAGACAGGGGGCAGAAGAGACCCAGTACTTC.

This clonotype was detected ten times or more. A junction boundary mismatches the germline segment, possibly from a read error. The chain joins TRBV13 to TRBJ2-5; D is ambiguous. This CDR3 is built from 11 residues. The germline V gene encodes CDR1 PRHDT and CDR2 FYEKMQ (reference sequence). CDR3 DNA sequence: TGTGCCAGCAGCTTAGGAGAGGCCCAGTACTTC. Protein sequence: CASSLGEAQYF.

This clonotype showed up many times. The V call is TRBV5-1, the J call TRBJ2-2; perhaps TRBD1 as D (6 bases). Germline V gene data show CDR1 as SGHRS and CDR2 as YFSETQ. The length of the CDR3 is 18 residues. Trimming shortened V by 1 base and J by 1 base, and 17 bases separated the two germline ends. Written as DNA, the CDR3 is TGCGCCAGCAGCTTGCAAATGGGGGCCCGGATGAACACCGGGGAGCTGTTTTTT. This encodes CASSLQMGARMNTGELFF.

This clonotype was counted between two and nine times. The chain recombines TRBV7-9 with TRBJ2-1, with D perhaps TRBD1 or TRBD2 (6 bases each). The germline V gene has CDR1 SEHNR and CDR2 FQNEAQ (reference sequence). Trimming took off 5 bases at V and 9 bases at J, with 11 bases between the two ends. There are 12 residues in the CDR3. As DNA, the CDR3 is TGTGCCAGCAGCCCGGGGGCCTTTGAGCAGTTCTTC. It translates to CASSPGAFEQFF. The full variable domain, rest sourced from reference TRBV7-9 and TRBJ2-1, is DTGVSQNPRHKITKRGQNVTFRCDPISEHNRLYWYRQTLGQGPEFLTYFQNEAQLEKSRLLSDRFSAERPKGSFSTLEIQRTEQGDSAMYLCASSPGAFEQFFGPGTRLTVL.

Ten or more counts support this clonotype. V gene TRBV12-3 or TRBV12-4 combines with J gene TRBJ1-2; no clear D gene. V gave up 3 bases and J gave up 0 bases, with 11 bases separating them. CDR3 length: 15 residues. The CDR3 region has the DNA TGTGCCAGCAGTTTGGTGGATACTCCTAACTATGGCTACACCTTC. Its protein is CASSLVDTPNYGYTF.

At least ten counts were recorded for this clonotype. The chain uses TRBV12-3 or TRBV12-4 and TRBJ2-2; either TRBD1 or TRBD2 may fit D (6 bases each). Trimming shortened V by 6 bases and J by 2 bases, and 10 bases separated the two germline ends. This CDR3 is 14 amino acids long. The CDR3 DNA is TGTGCCAGCAGCAGGGGACTTAACACCGGGGAGCTGTTTTTT. It yields the protein CASSRGLNTGELFF.

The chain employs TRBV5-1 and TRBJ1-2; tentatively, D is TRBD1 (6 bases). The CDR3 totals 16 residues. Trimming removed 0 bases at V and 5 bases at J, with 17 bases between. CDR1 and CDR2 from the germline V gene are SGHRS and YFSETQ. In nucleotides, the CDR3 is TGCGCCAGCAGCTTGGACGGGGGGCCCGGGCCTTATGGCTACACCTTC. Its translation: CASSLDGGPGPYGYTF.

This clonotype was detected only a few times. The chain couples TRBV5-1 to TRBJ1-4; tentative D call: TRBD1 (6 bases). Germline CDR1 SGHRS, CDR2 YFSETQ. The length of the CDR3 is 16 residues. The V and J ends lost 7 bases and 4 bases respectively, with 20 bases between them. The CDR3, as DNA: TGCGCCAGCGCGGAACCAACAGGACAGCTTAATGAAAAACTGTTTTTT. It translates to CASAEPTGQLNEKLFF.

This clonotype appeared many times. The chain uses TRBV20-1 and TRBJ2-7, with 7 bases fitting TRBD1. The V gene's germline CDR1 is DFQATT and CDR2 SNEGSKA (reference sequence). This CDR3 is built from 14 residues. The J segment lost 5 bases and the V segment lost 4 bases, leaving 11 bases of the junction unmatched. The CDR3, as DNA: TGCAGTGCTACTTTACAGGGGCGCGGCCACGAGCAGTACTTC. Its protein is CSATLQGRGHEQYF.

The V and J genes are TRBV5-1 and TRBJ1-1, with TRBD1 matching 8 bases. The CDR3 loop spans 12 amino acids. Germline trimming cut 0 bases from V and 11 bases from J; bases unmatched to any gene: 3. Per germline, CDR1 SGHRS and CDR2 YFSETQ. The CDR3, as DNA: TGCGCCAGCAGCTTGGCAGGGGGCAACGCTTTCTTT. This gives the protein CASSLAGGNAFF.

This clonotype was detected ten times or more. This chain uses TRBV20-1 with TRBJ2-3; D unresolved. Between the trimmed V and J ends, which lost 5 bases and 3 bases, there was a span of 9 bases. CDR1 and CDR2 from the germline V gene are DFQATT and SNEGSKA (reference sequence). The CDR3 loop spans 12 amino acids. The CDR3 sequence: CSAATPTDTQYF. Written as DNA, the CDR3 is TGCAGTGCTGCTACTCCGACAGATACGCAGTATTTT.

There are many counts of this clonotype. The V call is TRBV10-3, the J call TRBJ2-1; the match to TRBD2 covers 10 bases. Germline-derived CDR1 and CDR2 are ENHRY and SYGVKD. CDR3 length: 15 residues. The ends lost 6 bases at V and 7 bases at J; junction bases unmatched: 9. CDR3 sequence: CAISDSGRLLNEQFF. The CDR3 DNA sequence: TGTGCCATCAGCGATAGCGGGAGGCTTTTGAATGAGCAGTTCTTC.

CDR3 DNA sequence: TGTGCCAGTAGTATCTCTGGACGGTTGTTCGAGCAGTTCTTC. Its protein product is CASSISGRLFEQFF. The chain is built from TRBV19 and TRBJ2-1; D remains unclear. The CDR3 length is 14 residues. Germline V gene sequence: CDR1 LNHDA, CDR2 SQIVND (reference sequence). Between the trimmed V and J ends, which lost 3 bases and 10 bases, there was a span of 16 bases. Combining the CDR3 with reference TRBV19 and TRBJ2-1 gives the whole variable domain DGGITQSPKYLFRKEGQNVTLSCEQNLNHDAMYWYRQDPGQGLRLIYYSQIVNDFQKGDIAEGYSVSREKKESFPLTVTSAQKNPTAFYLCASSISGRLFEQFFGPGTRLTVL.

The sample holds many counts of this clonotype. This rearrangement joins TRBV5-1 to TRBJ2-1, with 7 bases fitting TRBD2. Losses at the gene ends were 7 bases for V and 9 bases for J; bases not matched to a gene: 10. The CDR3 has 13 residues. The germline V gene encodes CDR1 SGHRS and CDR2 YFSETQ. CDR3 protein: CASGRGAGAEQFF. The CDR3 bases are TGCGCCAGCGGGCGCGGGGCGGGAGCTGAGCAGTTCTTC.

The gene calls are TRBV20-1 and TRBJ1-4, with no clear D. The ends were cut back, 1 base at V and 9 bases at J, with 18 bases in the middle. Germline assignment: CDR1 DFQATT and CDR2 SNEGSKA (reference sequence). The CDR3 extends over 15 amino acids. CDR3 protein: CSARVGHTGGKKLFF. The CDR3 DNA follows: TGCAGTGCTAGAGTCGGGCATACTGGCGGGAAAAAACTGTTTTTT.

The V call is TRBV18, the J call TRBJ2-5; 11 bases fit TRBD1. V shed 5 bases and J 5 bases; nucleotides not matched to a gene: 13. This CDR3 spans 17 amino acids. From germline, CDR1 is KGHSH and CDR2 LQKENI. The CDR3 nucleotides are TGTGCCAGCTCATCCCTGGGACAGGGGGGACTAGCTGAGACCCAGTACTTC. It encodes CASSSLGQGGLAETQYF.

The chain combines TRBV9 with TRBJ2-2; D gene uncertain. Trimming took 0 bases from V and 4 from J, leaving 10 bases between them. The germline V gene has CDR1 SGDLS and CDR2 YYNGEE. There are 15 residues in the CDR3. As DNA, the CDR3 is TGTGCCAGCAGCGTAGGCGCTGTCGGCACCGGGGAGCTGTTTTTT. Encoded protein: CASSVGAVGTGELFF.

Concerning this clonotype itself: Because the CDR3 is missing its conserved closing phenylalanine or tryptophan, this is likely a read error. The CDR3 here is CASSPGQGYQPQHY. Here the CDR3 DNA reads TGTGCCAGCAGCCCTGGACAGGGGTATCAGCCCCAGCATTAT. The J gene is TRBJ1-5, the V gene TRBV5-5; 9 bases match TRBD1. Germline CDR1 is SGHKS and CDR2 is YYEKEE (reference sequence). The J segment lost 5 bases and the V segment lost 4 bases, leaving 4 bases of the junction unmatched. There are 14 residues in the CDR3.

This clonotype qualifies as medium-sized (0.01 to 0.1%). The chain recombines TRBV11-2 with TRBJ2-5; 11 nucleotides agree with TRBD2. This CDR3 comprises 14 residues. Losses at the gene ends were 3 bases for V and 3 bases for J; bases not matched to a gene: 0. CDR1 is SGHAT and CDR2 is FQNNGV in the germline V gene. CDR3 bases: TGTGCCAGCAGCTTGACTAGCGGGAAAGAGACCCAGTACTTC. Translating it yields CASSLTSGKETQYF.

This clonotype was detected many times. The chain employs TRBV28 and TRBJ2-7, with no clear D. This CDR3 contains 15 residues. CDR1 MDHEN and CDR2 SYDVKM come from the germline V gene. Trimming pared 7 bases from V and 2 bases from J, leaving 18 bases between. The CDR3, as DNA: TGTGCCAGCACCAACCCCTCGGTCGGTCCCTACGAGCAGTACTTC. Encoded protein: CASTNPSVGPYEQYF.